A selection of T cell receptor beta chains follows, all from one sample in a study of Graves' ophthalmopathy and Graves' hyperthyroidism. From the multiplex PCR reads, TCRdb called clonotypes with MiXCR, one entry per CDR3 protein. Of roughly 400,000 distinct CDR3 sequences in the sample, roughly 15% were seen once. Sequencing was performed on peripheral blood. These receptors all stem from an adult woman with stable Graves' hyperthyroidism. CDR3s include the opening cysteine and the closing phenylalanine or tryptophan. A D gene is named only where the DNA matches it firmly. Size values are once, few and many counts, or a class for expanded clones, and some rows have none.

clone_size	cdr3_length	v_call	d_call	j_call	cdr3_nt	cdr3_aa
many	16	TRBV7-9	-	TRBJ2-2	TGTGCCAGCAGCTTACGGGGCGGGACGAACACCGGGGAGCTGTTTTTT	CASSLRGGTNTGELFF
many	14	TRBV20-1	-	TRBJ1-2	TGCAGTGCTAGATTTTCCGGGACAAACTATGGCTACACCTTC	CSARFSGTNYGYTF
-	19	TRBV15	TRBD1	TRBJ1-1	TGTGCCACCAGCAGAGACTATGGGACAGGGGGCTCAGGGTCCACTGAAGCTTTCTTT	CATSRDYGTGGSGSTEAFF
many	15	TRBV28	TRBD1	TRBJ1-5	TGTGCCAGCAGGACAGGGGACTATAGCAATCAGCCCCAGCATTTT	CASRTGDYSNQPQHF
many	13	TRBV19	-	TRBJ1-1	TGTGCCAGTAGTATGACCCGAGGGACTGAAGCTTTCTTT	CASSMTRGTEAFF
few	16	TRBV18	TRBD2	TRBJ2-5	TGTGCCAGCTCGCTGGGACTAGCGGAAACCAGGGAGACCCAGTACTTC	CASSLGLAETRETQYF
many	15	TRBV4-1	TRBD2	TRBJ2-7	TGCGCCAGCAGCCAAGACGGGACTAGCTCGTACGAGCAGTACTTC	CASSQDGTSSYEQYF
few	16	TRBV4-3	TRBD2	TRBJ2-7	TGCGCCAGCAGCCAAGATCTCACTAGCGGGAGACACGAGCAGTACTTC	CASSQDLTSGRHEQYF
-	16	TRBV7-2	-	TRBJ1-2	TGTGCCAGCAGCTTAGCGAGGACTGATACTAACTATGGCTACACCTTC	CASSLARTDTNYGYTF
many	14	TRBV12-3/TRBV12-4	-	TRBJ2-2	TGTGCCAGCAGTTTGGGGCAAAGCACCGGGGAGCTGTTTTTT	CASSLGQSTGELFF
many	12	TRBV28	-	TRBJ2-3	TGTGCCAGCAGTCTGCGCACAGATACGCAGTATTTT	CASSLRTDTQYF
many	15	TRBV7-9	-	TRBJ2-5	TGTGCCAGCAGCAGAATAGCGGAGCCCCAAGAGACCCAGTACTTC	CASSRIAEPQETQYF
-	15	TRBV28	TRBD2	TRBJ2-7	TGTGCCAGCAGCTCATCCCTAGCGGGAGGAGACGAGCAGTACTTC	CASSSSLAGGDEQYF
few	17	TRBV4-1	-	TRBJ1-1	TGCGCCAGCAGCCAAAAGGGATACGGGGGTATGAACACTGAAGCTTTCTTT	CASSQKGYGGMNTEAFF
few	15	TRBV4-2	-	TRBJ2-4	TGTGCCAGCAGCCAAGATACGGAACGGGATTCTCGTCAGTACTTC	CASSQDTERDSRQYF
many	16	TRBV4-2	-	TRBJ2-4	TGTGCCAGCAGCCAAGGAGCGGACATAGCCAAAAACATTCAGTACTTC	CASSQGADIAKNIQYF
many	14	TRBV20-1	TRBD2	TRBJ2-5	TGCAGTGCCACCCCATCGAGCGGGGAAGAGACCCAGTACTTC	CSATPSSGEETQYF
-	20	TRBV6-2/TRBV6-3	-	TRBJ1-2	TGTGCCAGCAGTATCCTTTACCTCGCCGGGCGCCGGGACCGAAACTATGGCTACACCTTC	CASSILYLAGRRDRNYGYTF
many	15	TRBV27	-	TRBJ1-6	TGTGCCAGCAGTTTAGTCGGAGGGATTAATTCACCCCTCCACTTT	CASSLVGGINSPLHF
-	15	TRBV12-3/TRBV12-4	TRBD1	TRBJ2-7	TGTGCCAGCAGTCAATGGACAGGGGGCCCCCACGAGCAGTACTTC	CASSQWTGGPHEQYF
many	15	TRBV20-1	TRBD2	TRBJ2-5	TGCAGTGCACATGCCCTCGCGGGAGGTAGGGAGACCCAGTACTTC	CSAHALAGGRETQYF
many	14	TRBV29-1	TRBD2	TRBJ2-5	TGCAGCGCCTTGGGCGGGAGGGGCCTAGAGACCCAGTACTTC	CSALGGRGLETQYF
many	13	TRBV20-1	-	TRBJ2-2	TGCAGTGCTAGCCTCCGGCTTACCGGGGAGCTGTTTTTT	CSASLRLTGELFF
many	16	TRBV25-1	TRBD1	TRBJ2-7	TGTGCCAGCACCGGAAGGAAAATGGACAGGGGTAACGAGCAGTACTTC	CASTGRKMDRGNEQYF
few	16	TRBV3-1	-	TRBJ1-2	TGTGCCAGCAGCCGCGTTCCCGGGATAACTAACTATGGCTACACCTTC	CASSRVPGITNYGYTF
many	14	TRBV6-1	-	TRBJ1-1	TGTGCCAGCAGTGAAGTATGGGTAGACACTGAAGCTTTCTTT	CASSEVWVDTEAFF